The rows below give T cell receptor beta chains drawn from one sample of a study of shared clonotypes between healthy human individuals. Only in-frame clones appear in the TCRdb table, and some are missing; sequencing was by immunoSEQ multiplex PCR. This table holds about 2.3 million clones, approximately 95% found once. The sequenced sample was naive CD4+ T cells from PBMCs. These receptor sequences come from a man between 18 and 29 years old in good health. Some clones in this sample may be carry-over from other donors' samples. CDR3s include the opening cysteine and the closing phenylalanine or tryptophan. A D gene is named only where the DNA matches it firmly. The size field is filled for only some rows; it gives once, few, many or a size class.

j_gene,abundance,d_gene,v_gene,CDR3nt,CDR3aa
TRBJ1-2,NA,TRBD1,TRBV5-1,TGCGCCAGCAGCTCACAGGGGGCAAGTGGCTACACCTTC,CASSSQGASGYTF
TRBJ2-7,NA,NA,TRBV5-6,TGTGCCAGCAGCTTATGGGCTAACGAGCAGTACTTC,CASSLWANEQYF
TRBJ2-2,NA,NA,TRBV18,TGTGCCAGCTCACCGGACAGTCCCGGGGAGCTGTTTTTT,CASSPDSPGELFF
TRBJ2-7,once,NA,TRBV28,TGTGCCAGCAGTTTCTACGGGAGCGCCTACGAGCAGTACTTC,CASSFYGSAYEQYF
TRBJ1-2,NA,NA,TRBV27,TGTGCCAGCAGTCCAAGGGCCAGGGTTTCCTATGGCTACACCTTC,CASSPRARVSYGYTF
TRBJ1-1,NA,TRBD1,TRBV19,TGTGCCAGTAGCCCGGACAGGGGTCCTGAAGCTTTCTTT,CASSPDRGPEAFF
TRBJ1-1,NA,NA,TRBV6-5,TGTGCCAGCAGCCCCCCCGGCGGGGGCGCGACTGAAGCTTTCTTT,CASSPPGGGATEAFF
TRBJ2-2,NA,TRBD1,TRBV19,TGTGCCTCCTACCCCGGGACAGCGAACACCGGGGAGCTGTTTTTT,CASYPGTANTGELFF
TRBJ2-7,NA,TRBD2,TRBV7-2,TGTGCCAGCAGCAAGGGACTAGCGGGCGAGCAGTACTTC,CASSKGLAGEQYF
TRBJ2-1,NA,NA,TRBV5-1,TGCGCCAGCAGCCCCACTAGCCCCTATGGCAATGAGCAGTTCTTC,CASSPTSPYGNEQFF
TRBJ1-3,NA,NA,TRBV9,TGTGCCAGCAGCGCAACGACAGGACCTAACACCATATATTTT,CASSATTGPNTIYF
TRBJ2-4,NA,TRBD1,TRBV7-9,TGTGCCAGCAGCAGCACAGGGGCAAGCATTCAGTACTTC,CASSSTGASIQYF
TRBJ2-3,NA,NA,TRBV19,TGTGCCAGTAGTATTCTCTGGAGGGCCGGAGATACGCAGTATTTT,CASSILWRAGDTQYF
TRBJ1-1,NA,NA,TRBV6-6,TGTGCCAGCAGTTACTCGGGGTGGGTAACAGACGAAGCTTTCTTT,CASSYSGWVTDEAFF
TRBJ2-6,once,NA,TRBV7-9,TGTGCCAGCAGCCGACAGGCTGGGGCCAACGTCCTGACTTTC,CASSRQAGANVLTF
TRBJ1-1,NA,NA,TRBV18,TGTGCCAGCTCATCGGGTTCCAACACTGAAGCTTTCTTT,CASSSGSNTEAFF
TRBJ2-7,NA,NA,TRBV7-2,TGTGCCAGCAGCCCCCGACGGTCTACCTACGAGCAGTACTTC,CASSPRRSTYEQYF
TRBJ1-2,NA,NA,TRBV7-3,TGTGCCAGCAGCTTACGGGTAGGGGAAGGCGGCTACACCTTC,CASSLRVGEGGYTF
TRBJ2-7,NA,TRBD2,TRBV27,TGTGCCAGCACCCCGGCGGGACTAGCGGGAGGACCTTTAACCTACGAGCAGTACTTC,CASTPAGLAGGPLTYEQYF
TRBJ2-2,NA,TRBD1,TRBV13,TGTGCCAGCAGCCCACGCCTCTCCGGGACAGGGGTAGTTGCCGGGGAGCTGTTTTTT,CASSPRLSGTGVVAGELFF
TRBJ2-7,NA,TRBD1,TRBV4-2,TGTGCCAGCAGCCAGGACAGGGACAGCAGCTCCTACGAGCAGTACTTC,CASSQDRDSSSYEQYF
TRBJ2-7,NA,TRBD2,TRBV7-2,TGTGCCAGCAGCTCCGGACTAGGGTGGTACGAGCAGTACTTC,CASSSGLGWYEQYF
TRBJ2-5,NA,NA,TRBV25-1,TGTGCCAGCAGCGAAGGGGGTTCGGGAGTCAGAGAGACCCAGTACTTC,CASSEGGSGVRETQYF
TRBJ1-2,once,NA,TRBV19,TGTGCCAGTAGTATATCCGGGGAAGCTAACTATGGCTACACCTTC,CASSISGEANYGYTF
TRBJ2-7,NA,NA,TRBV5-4,TGTGCCAGCAGCTCCCTCCAGGGAGAGCAGTACTTC,CASSSLQGEQYF
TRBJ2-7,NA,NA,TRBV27,TGTGCCAGCAGTTTAATGTGGGACGGTTCCTACGAGCAGTACTTC,CASSLMWDGSYEQYF
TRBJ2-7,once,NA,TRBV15,TGTGCCACCAGCAGAGATGTCGGAGGCGAGCAGTACTTC,CATSRDVGGEQYF
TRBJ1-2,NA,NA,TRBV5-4,TGTGCCAGCAGCTTATGGGGAAACTATGGCTACACCTTC,CASSLWGNYGYTF
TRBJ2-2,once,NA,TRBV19,TGTGCCAGTAGCGTCTGGGCAGGTTTAAACACCGGGGAGCTGTTTTTT,CASSVWAGLNTGELFF
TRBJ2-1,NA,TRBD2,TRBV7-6,TGTGCCAGCAGCACGCCTAGCGGTAACAATGAGCAGTTCTTC,CASSTPSGNNEQFF
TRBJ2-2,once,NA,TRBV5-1,TGCGCCAGCAGCTCAGAATCGACAGCGAACACCGGGGAGCTGTTTTTT,CASSSESTANTGELFF
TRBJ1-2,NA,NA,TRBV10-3,TGTGCCACCGGGGGCGGTCGGTATGGCTACACCTTC,CATGGGRYGYTF
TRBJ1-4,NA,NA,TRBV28,TGTGCCAGCAGTTCCGTGGGGCAGGGGAAGGAGGAAAAACTGTTTTTT,CASSSVGQGKEEKLFF
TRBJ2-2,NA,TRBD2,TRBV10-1,TGCGCCAGCAGTAGATATATCCCAAGCGGGAGGGATCGGTACACCGGGGAGCTGTTTTTT,CASSRYIPSGRDRYTGELFF
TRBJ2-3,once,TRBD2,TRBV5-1,TGCGCCAGCAGGTCCTTCGGGGTACTAGCGGGAGCGTTAGATACGCAGTATTTT,CASRSFGVLAGALDTQYF
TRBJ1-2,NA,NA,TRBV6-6,TGTGCCAGCAGTTACTCGGATAATTCAGGTGGCTACACCTTC,CASSYSDNSGGYTF
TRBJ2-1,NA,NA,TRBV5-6,TGTGCCAGCAGCTTGAGGAATGAGCAGTTCTTC,CASSLRNEQFF
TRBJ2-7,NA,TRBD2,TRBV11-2,TGTGCCAGCAGCCCTGCTGGCAGCGGGAGGAACGAGCAGTACTTC,CASSPAGSGRNEQYF
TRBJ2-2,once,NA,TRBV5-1,TGCGCCAGCAGCTTGGGGACGTCTGGGACCACCGGGGAGCTGTTTTTT,CASSLGTSGTTGELFF
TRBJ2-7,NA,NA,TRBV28,TGTGCCAGCAGTTCAGGGGTCCCCTACGAGCAGTACTTC,CASSSGVPYEQYF
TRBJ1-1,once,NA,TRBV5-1,TGCGCCAGCAGCTTGCGGTCAGGGCGCGGGACTGAAGCTTTCTTT,CASSLRSGRGTEAFF
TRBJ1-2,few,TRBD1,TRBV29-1,TGCAGCGTTGGCCTGGGACAGGGCTATGGCTACACCTTC,CSVGLGQGYGYTF
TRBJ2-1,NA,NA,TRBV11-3,TGTGCCAGCAGCAAGCGAAGGGAGTCCAATGAGCAGTTCTTC,CASSKRRESNEQFF
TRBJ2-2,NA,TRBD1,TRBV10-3,TGTGCCACCCGGACAGGTCGCGTCGCCGGGGAGCTGTTTTTT,CATRTGRVAGELFF
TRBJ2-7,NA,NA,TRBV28,TGTGCCAGCAGTTCAAGACAGGTATACGAGCAGTACTTC,CASSSRQVYEQYF
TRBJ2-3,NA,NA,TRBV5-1,TGCGCCAGCAGCTTTGATCCCACAGATACGCAGTATTTT,CASSFDPTDTQYF
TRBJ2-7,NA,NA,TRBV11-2,TGTGCCAGCAGCTTAGATCTGGCGAACGAGCAGTACTTC,CASSLDLANEQYF
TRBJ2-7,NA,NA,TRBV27,TGTGCCAGCAGTTTCCACCCGCTCAGATCCTACGAGCAGTACTTC,CASSFHPLRSYEQYF
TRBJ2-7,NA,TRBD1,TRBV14,TGTGCCAGCAGCCCCCTCCGGACAGGGGCGAGGACCTTCCCCTACGAGCAGTACTTC,CASSPLRTGARTFPYEQYF
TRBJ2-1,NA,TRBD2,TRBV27,TGTGCCAGCAGTTTAAATGGAGGAGGGAGGGATGAGCAGTTCTTC,CASSLNGGGRDEQFF
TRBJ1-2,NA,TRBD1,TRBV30,TGTGCCTGGAGGGGACAGGGTAACTATGGCTACACCTTC,CAWRGQGNYGYTF